These 2 T cell receptor beta chains were sequenced from one sample in a study of PD-1 blockade in classical Hodgkin lymphoma. Some clones are missing from TCRdb's copy, which holds only in-frame ones; the method was immunoSEQ multiplex PCR. The sample lists some 100,000 clones; just under 95% were seen once. All the patients suffered relapse after autologous stem cell transplantation, and brentuximab vedotin exposure differed. Here the sequenced sample was peripheral blood mononuclear cells (PBMCs), taken at baseline. The receptors were sampled from a human donor with classical Hodgkin lymphoma.

The CDR3 reads CASSDMGQPGEKLFF. CDR3 nucleotides: TGTGCCAGCAGTGATATGGGACAGCCTGGGGAAAAACTGTTTTTT. The V call is TRBV6-4, the J call TRBJ1-4; TRBD1 aligns across 7 bases. This CDR3 region has 15 residues. Germline-derived CDR1 and CDR2 are MRHNA and SNTAGT. The ends lost 3 bases at V and 8 bases at J; junction bases unmatched: 9.

This clone was detected once. The V call is TRBV19, the J call TRBJ2-2; D unresolved. V lost 1 base, J lost 7 bases, and 4 bases lay in between. The germline CDR1 and CDR2 sequences are LNHDA and SQIVND (reference sequence). This CDR3 is built from 12 residues. For the CDR3, the DNA is TGTGCCAGTAGTATAGTGGGCGGGGAGCTGTTTTTT. Translating gives CASSIVGGELFF.